This entry lists 6 T cell receptor beta chains sequenced from one sample in a study of control samples from healthy donors and cancer patients. Only in-frame clones appear in the TCRdb table, and some are missing; sequencing was by immunoSEQ multiplex PCR. The data hold approximately 160,000 clones, with approximately 91% observed a single time. Material for sequencing was blood. Receptors were obtained from a woman between 35 and 50 years old in good health.

The chain carries TRBV5-1 and TRBJ2-1; 7 bases fit TRBD1. The trim removed 4 bases at V and 10 bases at J, leaving 8 bases unmatched. Germline-derived CDR1 and CDR2 are SGHRS and YFSETQ. The CDR3 runs to 13 residues. As DNA, the CDR3 is TGCGCCAGCAGCCTTTCCGACAGGGCCGAGCAGTTCTTC. Residues: CASSLSDRAEQFF.

The rearrangement uses TRBV11-3 and TRBJ2-2, with 11 bases that match TRBD2. This CDR3 comprises 19 residues. Germline trimming cut 5 bases from V and 5 bases from J; bases unmatched to any gene: 16. Germline V CDR1 and CDR2: SGHNT, YENEEA. The CDR3 bases are TGTGCCAGCAGCCCCTCCTTCGCTAGCGGGGGGATCGGGACCGGGGAGCTGTTTTTT. Encoded protein: CASSPSFASGGIGTGELFF. Full variable domain (rest looked up from reference TRBV11-3 and TRBJ2-2): EAGVVQSPRYKIIEKKQPVAFWCNPISGHNTLYWYLQNLGQGPELLIRYENEEAVDDSQLPKDRFSAERLKGVDSTLKIQPAELGDSAVYLCASSPSFASGGIGTGELFFGEGSRLTVL.

This clone was observed a handful of times. J is TRBJ2-7 and V is TRBV5-4, with a tentative D call TRBD1 (5 bases). The germline V gene encodes CDR1 SGHNT and CDR2 YYREEE (reference sequence). Trimming left V 4 bases short and J 4 bases short, with 15 bases between. The CDR3 runs 14 residues. The CDR3 nucleotides are TGTGCCAGCAGCCCTCTAGGGGCTGGGTACGAGCAGTACTTC. Its translation: CASSPLGAGYEQYF.

V is TRBV11-2 and J is TRBJ1-1, with D possibly being TRBD1 (5 bases). The CDR3 is 15 residues long. CDR1 SGHAT and CDR2 FQNNGV come from the germline V gene. The V gene lost 7 bases and the J gene lost 5 bases, with 20 bases spanning the gap. The CDR3 sequence is CASKKPPGGWTEAFF. In nucleotides, the CDR3 is TGTGCCAGCAAAAAACCCCCGGGGGGGTGGACTGAAGCTTTCTTT.

The rearrangement joins TRBV6-1 to TRBJ1-6, with 7 bases aligning to TRBD1. The CDR3 has 18 residues. Trimming removed 3 bases from V and 3 bases from J; junction bases left unmatched: 11. Germline values: CDR1 MNHNS, CDR2 SASEGT. CDR3 sequence: CASSDPTGPSLYNSPLHF. The CDR3 bases are TGTGCCAGCAGTGATCCGACAGGGCCCTCCCTCTATAATTCACCCCTCCACTTT.

The V and J genes are TRBV1 and TRBJ2-1. TRBV1 is a documented pseudogene. CDR3 length equals 13 residues. The CDR3 bases are TGCACCAGCAGCCAAAGAACCTACAATGAGCAGTTCTTC. Amino acids: CTSSQRTYNEQFF.